This T cell receptor beta chain is drawn from a study of OX40 agonist ivuxolimab in advanced cancers. At the level of the study: The treatment was a fully human IgG2 OX40 agonist, ivuxolimab. Patient treatment consisted of intravenous ivuxolimab administration every 2 weeks at 0.01 to 10 mg/kg.

Libraries were prepared by immunoSEQ multiplex PCR; TCRdb keeps only in-frame clonotypes and omits some of them. The sample has 65,000 to 70,000 clones, around 86% seen once. Points from the study as a whole: Averaged across samples, CD8+ T cells carried more expanded clones than CD4+ did.

To note about this clone: Its target is not known. An end of the junction differs from the germline gene, which may be a read error. Within the sample, other DNA sequences also encode this same CDR3.

Enrollment shut out patients with autoimmune disease history or systemic immunosuppression. The sequences come from CD4+ or CD8+ T cells sorted from blood, collected in a trial of the OX40 agonist ivuxolimab. The sequence was collected from an adult with an advanced solid tumor such as melanoma, head and neck, liver or kidney cancer.

CDR3 loop: CAWSGSGLPGAFF. CDR3 sequence (DNA): TGCGCCTGGAGTGGGTCCGGCCTCCCTGGGGCTTTCTTT. The chain combines TRBV30 with TRBJ1-1; D unresolved. Germline V lookup: CDR1 GTSNPN, CDR2 SVGIG (reference sequence). The CDR3 consists of 13 residues.